A selection of T cell receptor beta chains follows, all from one sample in a study of regulatory T cells in long-lasting Graves disease. TCRdb ran MiXCR on the multiplex PCR reads and lists one entry per CDR3 protein. The sample holds hundreds of thousands of distinct CDR3 sequences, about 16% seen once. These data also formed part of another study, on T cells in Graves' hyperthyroidism and ophthalmopathy.

The material was peripheral blood mononuclear cells (PBMCs), obtained at new diagnosis, from a patient treated with antithyroid drugs. These receptors were obtained from a man aged 18-30 years with Graves disease. CDR3s leave out the opening cysteine and the closing phenylalanine or tryptophan. D genes are given only for firm matches.

v_gene,j_gene,len,d_gene,CDR3aa
TRBV6-2/TRBV6-3,TRBJ2-1,13,.,ASSHREYPYNEQF
TRBV30,TRBJ2-7,13,TRBD1,AWSPQGDRAYEQY
TRBV20-1,TRBJ1-1,11,.,SARAHLNTEAF
TRBV7-9,TRBJ2-1,13,.,ASSLGLPVLNEQF
TRBV5-1,TRBJ2-3,14,TRBD2,ASSFTLGRAADTQY
TRBV2,TRBJ2-5,14,TRBD1,ASSNLRQGRAETQY
TRBV4-1,TRBJ2-1,14,.,ASSPGNSYSYNEQF
TRBV30,TRBJ1-5,11,.,AWSGGPNQPQH
TRBV18,TRBJ1-2,11,.,ASTRTEMYGYT
TRBV4-1,TRBJ2-7,11,.,ASSQPGSYEQY
TRBV11-1,TRBJ2-2,13,.,ASSLGAQSTGELF
TRBV9,TRBJ2-3,14,TRBD2,ASSAGTSGRTDTQY
TRBV11-3,TRBJ2-1,13,TRBD2,ASSRVLAGGDEQF
TRBV20-1,TRBJ2-1,13,.,SARGLRAPTNEQF
TRBV5-1,TRBJ2-3,14,TRBD1,ASSLDGTGWWDTQY
TRBV20-1,TRBJ2-1,12,.,SARDVRTGYEQF
TRBV29-1,TRBJ2-1,11,.,SVEGLSYNEQF
TRBV24-1,TRBJ2-1,15,TRBD2,ATSPKPGTRSSSEQF
TRBV5-1,TRBJ1-1,12,TRBD1,ASSANRGNTEAF
TRBV18,TRBJ2-3,14,.,ASSQTGPSATDTQY
TRBV29-1,TRBJ1-1,13,.,SVPRGEGTYTEAF
TRBV27,TRBJ1-1,12,.,ASSFRVPNTEAF
TRBV27,TRBJ2-7,12,.,ASSPPGYNYEQY
TRBV6-2/TRBV6-3,TRBJ2-1,13,TRBD2,ASSLLAGNKREQF
TRBV9,TRBJ2-1,16,.,ASSQRGGAGNLYNEQF
TRBV9,TRBJ1-5,11,.,ASSANRVQPQH
TRBV30,TRBJ1-6,12,.,AWSVAEYNSPLH
TRBV20-1,TRBJ1-5,10,.,STSGGNQPQH
TRBV20-1,TRBJ2-7,11,TRBD2,SASRSGAYEQY
TRBV7-2,TRBJ2-3,14,.,ASNYWGQGQGDTQY
TRBV28,TRBJ2-1,14,.,ASSFRLASSYNEQF
TRBV19,TRBJ2-1,8,.,ASSGAEQF
TRBV11-1,TRBJ2-4,12,.,ASSRGLQWNIQY
TRBV6-2/TRBV6-3,TRBJ2-5,12,.,ASTLTSLWETQY
TRBV20-1,TRBJ2-7,11,TRBD1,SALKGAGYEQY
TRBV10-3,TRBJ2-3,12,.,AISETSSTDTQY
TRBV18,TRBJ2-3,11,.,ASSPPATDTQY
TRBV30,TRBJ2-5,11,.,AWSVHGRETQY
TRBV7-2,TRBJ1-4,13,.,ASSDGAGAGEKLF
TRBV20-1,TRBJ1-4,15,TRBD1,SAREDPWTGVDEKLF
TRBV6-1,TRBJ2-7,10,TRBD2,ASGLANYEQY
TRBV10-3,TRBJ2-3,14,TRBD1,AISERGQTSTDTQY
TRBV5-1,TRBJ2-5,13,.,ASSFSMRGEETQY
TRBV20-1,TRBJ1-1,13,TRBD1,SARDPGQGNTEAF
TRBV6-1,TRBJ2-7,13,TRBD1,ASSERGDRGLEQY
TRBV27,TRBJ1-2,12,.,ASSALRTGYGYT
TRBV6-1,TRBJ2-1,9,TRBD2,ASRRLAQQF
TRBV2,TRBJ2-7,13,TRBD1,ASSEMTGKGNEQY
TRBV5-4,TRBJ1-4,12,TRBD1,ASSLDRGNEKLF
TRBV20-1,TRBJ2-7,12,.,SARDRRPPYEQY
TRBV19,TRBJ1-5,12,.,ASSNRESNQPQH
TRBV5-1,TRBJ2-7,13,TRBD1,ASSLPVPGQDEQY
TRBV10-1,TRBJ2-3,12,.,ASSRADITDTQY